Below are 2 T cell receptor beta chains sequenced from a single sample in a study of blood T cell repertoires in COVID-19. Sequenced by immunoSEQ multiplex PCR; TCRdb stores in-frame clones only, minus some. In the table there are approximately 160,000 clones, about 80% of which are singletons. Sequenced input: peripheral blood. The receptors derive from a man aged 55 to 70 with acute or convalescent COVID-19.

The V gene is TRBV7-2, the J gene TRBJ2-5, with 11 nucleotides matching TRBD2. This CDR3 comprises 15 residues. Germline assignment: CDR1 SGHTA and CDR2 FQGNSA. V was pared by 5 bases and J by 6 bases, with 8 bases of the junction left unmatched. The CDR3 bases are TGTGCCAGCAGCCCTAGCGGGGGGCCGGGAAAGACCCAGTACTTC. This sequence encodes CASSPSGGPGKTQYF. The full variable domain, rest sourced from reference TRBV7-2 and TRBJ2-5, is GAGVSQSPSNKVTEKGKDVELRCDPISGHTALYWYRQSLGQGLEFLIYFQGNSAPDKSGLPSDRFSAERTGGSVSTLTIQRTQQEDSAVYLCASSPSGGPGKTQYFGPGTRLLVL.

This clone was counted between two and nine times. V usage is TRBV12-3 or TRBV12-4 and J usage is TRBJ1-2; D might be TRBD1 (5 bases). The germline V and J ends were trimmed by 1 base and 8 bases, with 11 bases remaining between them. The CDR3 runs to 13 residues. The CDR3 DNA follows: TGTGCCAGCAGTTTAGAAGGGGAGGGAGGCTACACCTTC. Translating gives CASSLEGEGGYTF.